This TCR beta chain was profiled in a study of T cells in Graves' hyperthyroidism and ophthalmopathy. Overall study findings and caveats: The model predicted ophthalmopathy a median about 6.6 months before onset. Most clonotypes expanded in thyroid above 0.001 were likewise present in blood.

This clonotype came up many times. Its specificity is unknown. The ends were cut back, 5 bases at V and 3 bases at J, with 7 bases in the middle. Germline V gene lookup returns CDR1 LNHDA and CDR2 SQIVND (reference sequence). The CDR3 has 12 residues. RNA transcripts yielded amplified TCR beta CDR3 regions. HTBI primers were employed in a first-round RT-PCR of the TCR CDR3. TCRdb re-called the multiplex PCR reads through MiXCR, storing one row per CDR3 protein. The sample lists approximately 600,000 distinct CDR3 sequences; over 12% were seen once. The gene calls are TRBV19 and TRBJ2-5, with D perhaps matching TRBD2 (6 bases). The sequenced sample was blood. The clonotype was recovered from a woman between 35 and 50 years old with Graves' ophthalmopathy. The CDR3 sequence: CASSRGKETQYF. The CDR3 nucleotides are TGTGCCAGTAGTCGGGGGAAAGAGACCCAGTACTTC.